Below are 8 T cell receptor beta chains sequenced from a single sample in a study of CD8 T cells in ankylosing spondylitis. TCRdb reprocessed the 5' RACE reads with MiXCR, giving one entry per CDR3 protein. The sample consists of about 150,000 distinct CDR3 sequences, under 35% of them appearing once. The sample taken for sequencing was synovial fluid, either unsorted or a sorted T cell fraction (not recorded which). These receptors were collected from a male donor with ankylosing spondylitis.

This clonotype was counted between two and nine times. The V call is TRBV3-1, the J call TRBJ2-5; 7 nucleotides align to TRBD2. CDR1 and CDR2 from the germline V gene are LGHDT and YNNKEL (reference sequence). This CDR3 is built from 13 residues. Trimming cost V 4 bases and J 7 bases; bases outside gene matches: 6. CDR3 amino acids: CASSRLGEGTQYF. The CDR3 coding sequence is TGTGCCAGCAGCCGACTGGGGGAGGGGACCCAGTACTTC.

This clonotype appeared many times. This chain connects TRBV28 to TRBJ2-7, with D unclear. Germline CDR1 is MDHEN and CDR2 is SYDVKM. The CDR3 extends over 13 amino acids. The V end lost 3 bases, the J end lost 0 bases, and 6 bases lay between the germline ends. DNA for the CDR3: TGTGCCAGCAGTTTCGTCACCTCCTACGAGCAGTACTTC. Its translation is CASSFVTSYEQYF.

The chain has TRBV29-1 and TRBJ1-2; 8 positions match TRBD1. The CDR3 has 14 amino acids. The germline CDR1 and CDR2 sequences are SQVTM and ANQGSEA. The V gene end was trimmed by 5 bases and the J gene end by 4 bases; junction bases not matched to a gene: 9. The DNA of the CDR3 is TGCAGCGTTACAACCGACAGGGGCCCCTATGGCTACACCTTC. It is translated as CSVTTDRGPYGYTF.

In this sample, this clonotype turned up a few times. The chain joins TRBV19 to TRBJ1-1, with D perhaps TRBD1 (6 bases). The CDR3 runs to 16 residues. The germline V gene encodes CDR1 LNHDA and CDR2 SQIVND (reference sequence). The V end was cut by 5 bases, the J end by 8 bases, with 24 bases between. CDR3 loop: CASSESPGTSLKEAFF. CDR3 in DNA: TGTGCCAGTAGTGAAAGTCCCGGGACATCCCTTAAAGAAGCTTTCTTT. The full variable domain, in which reference TRBV19 and TRBJ1-1 provide the parts outside the CDR3, is DGGITQSPKYLFRKEGQNVTLSCEQNLNHDAMYWYRQDPGQGLRLIYYSQIVNDFQKGDIAEGYSVSREKKESFPLTVTSAQKNPTAFYLCASSESPGTSLKEAFFGQGTRLTVV.

In its sample, this clonotype was seen many times. The V call is TRBV6-5, the J call TRBJ2-3, with 8 bases aligning to TRBD2. The V gene's germline CDR1 is MNHEY and CDR2 SVGAGI. There are 17 residues in the CDR3. J was trimmed by 2 bases and V by 3 bases; bases with no gene match: 10. Here the CDR3 DNA reads TGTGCCAGCAGTTATTTGCCGCGGGGGGCCCCCACAGATACGCAGTATTTT. Its protein product is CASSYLPRGAPTDTQYF.

The table lists this clonotype with many counts. The chain couples TRBV5-1 to TRBJ1-2; D is unresolved. Germline V gives CDR1 SGHRS, CDR2 YFSETQ. The CDR3 runs 12 residues. V lost 4 bases, J lost 4 bases, and 8 bases lay in between. CDR3 sequence (DNA): TGCGCCAGCAGCCCCGGATTCTATGGCTACACCTTC. This sequence encodes CASSPGFYGYTF.

The V gene is TRBV3-1, the J gene TRBJ2-6; weak D call: TRBD1 (6 bases). CDR3 size: 17 residues. V lost 6 bases and J lost 3, with 18 bases in between. CDR1 is LGHDT, CDR2 YNNKEL, per germline (reference sequence). This CDR3 is CASSQNLGAGGANVLTF. CDR3 nucleotides: TGTGCCAGCAGTCAAAACCTGGGGGCTGGTGGGGCCAACGTCCTGACTTTC.

The rearrangement joins TRBV2 to TRBJ2-4; TRBD2 is a possible D gene (5 bases). The CDR3 covers 19 residues. The V and J ends lost 2 bases and 1 base respectively, with 21 bases between them. Germline lookup yields CDR1 SNHLY and CDR2 FYNNEI. The CDR3 here is CASSEIAPGRELAKNIQYF. The CDR3 coding sequence is TGTGCCAGCAGTGAAATAGCTCCGGGTAGGGAGTTGGCCAAAAACATTCAGTACTTC.